This T cell receptor beta chain was captured by sequencing in a study of T cells after yellow fever vaccination (dated by TCRdb to about 2019). Some background on the complete study: The SMART-Seq v4 Ultra Low Input RNA kit was used to prepare libraries from fractions with low cell numbers. To track T-cell clones before and after primary and booster YFV17D yellow fever vaccination, bulk TCR alpha and beta repertoires were sequenced longitudinally. Two healthy male donors made up the cohort, one aged 18 to 30 years and the other aged 30 to 40 years. Bulk PBMC replicates and cell subsets were isolated from blood drawn at multiple timepoints before and after both primary and secondary immunization. Overall study results and their limits: Because abundant contaminating clonotypes from the bulk population could be contained in FACS-sorted repertoires, computational filtering was required. A small fraction of clonotypes appeared in both the CD4 and CD8 compartments, likely as a result of convergent recombination. After the booster, most of the clones that had expanded following primary vaccination were detected again (96% of CD4 and 80% to 90% of CD8), which suggests that memory was broadly maintained. Because only two donors were included in the study, the extent to which the findings can be generalized is limited. Compared with the primary T-cell response, the secondary T-cell response was weaker but faster, peaking on day 5 rather than day 15.

Ends trimmed: V by 6 bases, J by 4 bases; bases unmatched to a gene: 9. As encoded in the germline V gene (reference sequence), CDR1 is DFQATT while CDR2 is SNEGSKA. The CDR3 sequence holds 14 residues, the cysteine and phenylalanine included. Only CDR3 DNA remains: 42 bases, in frame from the first base. This clonotype was seen at least ten times. No cognate antigen has been identified for it. Nothing much larger sits one base from this clone, and base qualities are not available. The sample's treatment or condition label, decoded: live attenuated yellow fever vaccine strain. At every blood-draw timepoint, two biological replicates of bulk PBMCs were collected. A standard Ficoll-Paque protocol was used to isolate PBMCs from peripheral blood. TriZol was used to extract RNA from bulk PBMCs, from CD4 and CD8 fractions, and from dextramer-positive and dextramer-negative fractions. TCR cDNA was synthesized by 5'RACE template switching, through which a universal primer site and unique molecular identifiers were introduced. cDNA synthesis was primed from both the TCR alpha and TCR beta constant segments. Two PCR steps were used to amplify libraries, with sample barcodes and sequencing adapters being added in the second step. Sequencing of libraries was performed on Illumina HiSeq 2500 (2x100 bp) or NovaSeq (2x150 bp). The study's own analysis went as follows. MIGEC was used to demultiplex reads and collapse the reads into UMI consensus sequences, and MiXCR was used for V(D)J alignment. Using edgeR on replicate PBMC samples, clonotypes were called vaccine-responding if FDR was below 0.01 and the log2 fold change was above 5 up to day 15. Each bulk clonotype received a CD4 or CD8 identity based on whether the sequenced CD4 or CD8 repertoire contained that clonotype at higher abundance. Through fastp at Q25 and MiXCR, TCRdb rebuilt clones from the public reads, retaining in-frame beta chains. Each entry merges the rows of one CDR3 protein and shows their most common DNA and genes. The V and J calls here are based on TCRdb, not the publication. Here the sample has around 590,000 distinct CDR3 sequences; approximately 13% occur a single time. 15% of the sample is taken by the ten largest.

The rearranged chain carries TRBV20-1 and TRBJ2-5, and 9 junction bases match TRBD1. The specimen comprised PBMCs, sampled on the day of the yellow fever booster vaccination. The clonotype was recovered from a man aged 30 to 45 who received the YFV17D yellow fever vaccine. The DNA sequence reads TGCAGTGCCCCCGGGACAGGGAATGGAGAGACCCAGTACTTC. Protein translation: CSAPGTGNGETQYF.